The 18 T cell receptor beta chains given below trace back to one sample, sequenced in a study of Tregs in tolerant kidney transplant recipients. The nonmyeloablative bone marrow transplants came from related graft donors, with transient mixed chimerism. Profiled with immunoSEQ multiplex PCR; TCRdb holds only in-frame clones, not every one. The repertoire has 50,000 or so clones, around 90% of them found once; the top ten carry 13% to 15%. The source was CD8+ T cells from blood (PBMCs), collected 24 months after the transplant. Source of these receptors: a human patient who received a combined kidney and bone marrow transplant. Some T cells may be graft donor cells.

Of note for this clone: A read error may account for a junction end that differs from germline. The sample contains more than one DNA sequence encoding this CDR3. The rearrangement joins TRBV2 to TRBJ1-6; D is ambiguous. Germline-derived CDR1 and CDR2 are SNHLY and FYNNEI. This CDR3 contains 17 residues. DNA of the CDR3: TGTGCCAGCAGTGAAGTCCAACCCCGGGTCTATAATTCCCCCCTCCACTTT. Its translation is CASSEVQPRVYNSPLHF. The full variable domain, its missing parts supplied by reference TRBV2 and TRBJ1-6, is EPEVTQTPSHQVTQMGQEVILRCVPISNHLYFYWYRQILGQKVEFLVSFYNNEISEKSEIFDDQFSVERPDGSNFTLKIRSTKLEDSAMYFCASSEVQPRVYNSPLHFGNGTRLTVT.

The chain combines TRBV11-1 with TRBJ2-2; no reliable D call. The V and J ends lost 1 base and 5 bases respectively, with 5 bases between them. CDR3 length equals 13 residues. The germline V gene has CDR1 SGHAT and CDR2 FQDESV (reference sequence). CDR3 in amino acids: CASSLVYTGELFF. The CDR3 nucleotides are TGTGCCAGCAGCTTAGTATATACCGGGGAGCTGTTTTTT.

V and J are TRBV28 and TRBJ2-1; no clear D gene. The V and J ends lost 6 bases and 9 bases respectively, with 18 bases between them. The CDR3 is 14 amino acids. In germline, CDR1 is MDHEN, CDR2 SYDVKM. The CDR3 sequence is CASRPMADFIEQFF. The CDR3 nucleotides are TGTGCCAGCAGACCCATGGCGGATTTCATTGAGCAGTTCTTC.

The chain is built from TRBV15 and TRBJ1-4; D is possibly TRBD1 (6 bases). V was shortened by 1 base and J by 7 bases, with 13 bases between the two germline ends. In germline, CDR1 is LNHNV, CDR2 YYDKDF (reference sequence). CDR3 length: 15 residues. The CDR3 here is CATSRVGGEGEKLFF. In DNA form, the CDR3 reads TGTGCCACCAGCAGAGTAGGGGGGGAGGGTGAAAAACTGTTTTTT.

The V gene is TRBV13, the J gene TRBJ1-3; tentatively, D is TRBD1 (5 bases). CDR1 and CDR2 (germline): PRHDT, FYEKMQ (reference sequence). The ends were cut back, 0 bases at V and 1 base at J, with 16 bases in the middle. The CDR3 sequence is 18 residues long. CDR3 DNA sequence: TGTGCCAGCAGCTTAGGCCGGGGGTCGGACGATTCTGGAAACACCATATATTTT. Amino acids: CASSLGRGSDDSGNTIYF.

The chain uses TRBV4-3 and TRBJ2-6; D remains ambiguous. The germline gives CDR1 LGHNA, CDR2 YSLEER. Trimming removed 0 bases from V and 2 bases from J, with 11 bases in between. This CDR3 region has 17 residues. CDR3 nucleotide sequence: TGCGCCAGCAGCCAAGATGTCCCAGTAACTGGGGCCAACGTCCTGACTTTC. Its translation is CASSQDVPVTGANVLTF.

In DNA, the CDR3 is TGTGCCAGCAGACGCTCCCCAGGGTCCGAGCAGTACTTC. Its translation: CASRRSPGSEQYF. V gene TRBV7-9 combines with J gene TRBJ2-7, with D possibly TRBD1 on 5 matching bases. Trimming left V 6 bases short and J 6 bases short, with 15 bases between. The CDR3 has 13 residues. CDR1 is SEHNR, CDR2 FQNEAQ, per germline (reference sequence). Drawing the rest from reference TRBV7-9 and TRBJ2-7, the complete variable domain is DTGVSQNPRHKITKRGQNVTFRCDPISEHNRLYWYRQTLGQGPEFLTYFQNEAQLEKSRLLSDRFSAERPKGSFSTLEIQRTEQGDSAMYLCASRRSPGSEQYFGPGTRLTVT.

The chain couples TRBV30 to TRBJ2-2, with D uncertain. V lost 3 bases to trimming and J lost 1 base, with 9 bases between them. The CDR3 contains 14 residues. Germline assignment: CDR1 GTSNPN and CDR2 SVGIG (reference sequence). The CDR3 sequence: CAWRLELNTGELFF. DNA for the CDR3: TGTGCCTGGAGGTTGGAGCTGAACACCGGGGAGCTGTTTTTT.

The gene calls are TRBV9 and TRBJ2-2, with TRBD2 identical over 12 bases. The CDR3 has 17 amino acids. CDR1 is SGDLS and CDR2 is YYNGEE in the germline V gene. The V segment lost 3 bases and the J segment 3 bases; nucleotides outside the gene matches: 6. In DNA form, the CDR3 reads TGTGCCAGCAGCGAGGGGCTAGCGGGAGGGTACACCGGGGAGCTGTTTTTT. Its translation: CASSEGLAGGYTGELFF.

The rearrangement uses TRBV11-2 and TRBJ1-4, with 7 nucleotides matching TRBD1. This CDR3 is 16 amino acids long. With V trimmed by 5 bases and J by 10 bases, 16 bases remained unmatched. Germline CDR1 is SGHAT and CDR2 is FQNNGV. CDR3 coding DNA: TGTGCCAGCAGCGGATTCTCTCCCGACAGGGTAGGAAAACTGTTTTTT. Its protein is CASSGFSPDRVGKLFF. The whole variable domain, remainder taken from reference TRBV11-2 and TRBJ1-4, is EAGVAQSPRYKIIEKRQSVAFWCNPISGHATLYWYQQILGQGPKLLIQFQNNGVVDDSQLPKDRFSAERLKGVDSTLKIQPAKLEDSAVYLCASSGFSPDRVGKLFFGSGTQLSVL.

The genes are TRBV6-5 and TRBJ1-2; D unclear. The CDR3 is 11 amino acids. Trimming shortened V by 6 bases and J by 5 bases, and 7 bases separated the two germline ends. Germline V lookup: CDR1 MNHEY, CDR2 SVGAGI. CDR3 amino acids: CASSGPYGYTF. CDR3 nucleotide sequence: TGTGCCAGCAGCGGTCCATATGGCTACACCTTC.

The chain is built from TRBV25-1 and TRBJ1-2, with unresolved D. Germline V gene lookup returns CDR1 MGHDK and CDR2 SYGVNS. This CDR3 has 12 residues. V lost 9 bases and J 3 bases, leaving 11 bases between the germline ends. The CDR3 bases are TGTGCCAGTTTGTCTACCTACTATGGCTACACCTTC. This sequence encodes CASLSTYYGYTF.

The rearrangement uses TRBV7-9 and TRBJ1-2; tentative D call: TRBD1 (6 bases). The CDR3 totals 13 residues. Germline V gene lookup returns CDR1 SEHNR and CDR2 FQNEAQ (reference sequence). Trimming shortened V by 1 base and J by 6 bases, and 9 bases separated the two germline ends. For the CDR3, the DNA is TGTGCCAGCAGCTTAGACAGGGTGGATGGCTACACCTTC. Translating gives CASSLDRVDGYTF. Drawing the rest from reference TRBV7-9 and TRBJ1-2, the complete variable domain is DTGVSQNPRHKITKRGQNVTFRCDPISEHNRLYWYRQTLGQGPEFLTYFQNEAQLEKSRLLSDRFSAERPKGSFSTLEIQRTEQGDSAMYLCASSLDRVDGYTFGSGTRLTVV.

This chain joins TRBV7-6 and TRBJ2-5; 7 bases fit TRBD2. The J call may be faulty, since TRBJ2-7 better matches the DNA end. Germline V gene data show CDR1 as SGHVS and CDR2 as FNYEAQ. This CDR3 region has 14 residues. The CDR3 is CASSAGTTSYEQYF. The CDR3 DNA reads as TGTGCCAGCAGCGCCGGGACTACCTCCTACGAGCAGTACTTC.

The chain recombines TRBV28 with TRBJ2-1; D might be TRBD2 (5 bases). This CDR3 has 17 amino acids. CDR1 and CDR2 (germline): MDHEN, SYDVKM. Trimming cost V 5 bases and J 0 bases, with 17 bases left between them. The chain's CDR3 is CASSTPREPSSYNEQFF. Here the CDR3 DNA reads TGTGCCAGCAGTACCCCCCGGGAACCGAGCTCCTACAATGAGCAGTTCTTC.

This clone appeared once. The CDR3 spells CAIRRRGEVYEQYF. The CDR3 coding sequence is TGTGCCATCAGACGCCGAGGGGAGGTATACGAGCAGTACTTC. The chain recombines TRBV10-3 with TRBJ2-5, with a possible D match to TRBD2 (6 bases). With the DNA end fitting TRBJ2-7 better, the J assignment may be wrong. Germline CDR1 is ENHRY and CDR2 is SYGVKD. The CDR3 totals 14 residues.

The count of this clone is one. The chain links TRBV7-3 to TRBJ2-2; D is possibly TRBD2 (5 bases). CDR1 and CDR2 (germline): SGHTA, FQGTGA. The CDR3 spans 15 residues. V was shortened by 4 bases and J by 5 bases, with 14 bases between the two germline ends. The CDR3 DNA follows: TGTGCCAGCAGCTCTACAGCCCCGGGGACCGGGGAGCTGTTTTTT. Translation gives CASSSTAPGTGELFF.

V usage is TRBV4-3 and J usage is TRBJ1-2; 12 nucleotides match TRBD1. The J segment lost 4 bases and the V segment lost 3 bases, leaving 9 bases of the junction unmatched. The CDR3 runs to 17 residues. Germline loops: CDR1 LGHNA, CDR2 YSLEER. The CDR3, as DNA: TGCGCCAGCAGCCAGCCCGGGACAGGGGGCCTTGGCTATGGCTACACCTTC. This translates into CASSQPGTGGLGYGYTF.